The 27 T cell receptor beta chains reported below all come from one sample, sequenced in a study of CD8+ T cells in alopecia areata. Isolated RNA was reverse transcribed into cDNA used as the sequencing template. TCRdb keeps only in-frame clones here, not all; method: immunoSEQ multiplex PCR. The table has 95,000 to 120,000 clones, 59% seen once. What was sequenced was CD8+ T cells sorted from blood. Receptors were obtained from a human donor in good health.

The CDR3 bases are TGTGCCACCGGAGGCTCCTACAATGAGCAGTTCTTC. Its translation: CATGGSYNEQFF. This chain uses TRBV15 with TRBJ2-1; TRBD2 is a possible D gene (5 bases). Germline V lookup: CDR1 LNHNV, CDR2 YYDKDF (reference sequence). The CDR3 runs to 12 residues. The V end lost 8 bases, the J end lost 0 bases, and 5 bases lay between the germline ends. Together with reference TRBV15 and TRBJ2-1, the CDR3 gives the full variable domain: DAMVIQNPRYQVTQFGKPVTLSCSQTLNHNVMYWYQQKSSQAPKLLFHYYDKDFNNEADTPDNFQSRRPNTSFCFLDIRSPGLGDTAMYLCATGGSYNEQFFGPGTRLTVL.

This sequence joins TRBV5-6 and TRBJ2-1; D uncertain. This CDR3 region has 12 residues. CDR1 SGHDT and CDR2 YYEEEE come from the germline V gene. V lost 4 bases and J 6 bases, leaving 8 bases between the germline ends. The CDR3 sequence: CASSIQTNEQFF. CDR3 nucleotide sequence: TGTGCCAGCAGCATTCAGACCAATGAGCAGTTCTTC.

This clone was counted a few times. The V call is TRBV10-3, the J call TRBJ1-4; D is unclear. The germline gives CDR1 ENHRY, CDR2 SYGVKD. Deletions cut 0 bases from V and 6 bases from J, with 2 bases between. The CDR3 sequence is 12 residues long. The CDR3 bases are TGTGCCATCAGTGAGTCGTATGAAAAACTGTTTTTT. This encodes CAISESYEKLFF.

CDR3 loop: CASSQDRGVGTDTQYF. The CDR3 DNA reads TGCGCCAGCAGCCAAGATCGGGGGGTAGGCACAGATACGCAGTATTTT. This chain uses TRBV4-1 with TRBJ2-3; 7 bases agree with TRBD2. Germline-derived CDR1 and CDR2 are MGHRA and YSYEKL. V lost 0 bases to trimming and J lost 1 base; unmatched junction nucleotides: 4. The CDR3 runs to 16 residues.

This clone was detected only a few times. This chain uses TRBV5-4 with TRBJ2-7, with 10 nucleotides matching TRBD2. Germline V gene lookup returns CDR1 SGHNT and CDR2 YYREEE (reference sequence). The V gene end was trimmed by 2 bases and the J gene end by 2 bases; junction bases not matched to a gene: 1. This CDR3 has 14 amino acids. The CDR3 protein is CASSFLAGAYEQYF. CDR3 coding DNA: TGTGCCAGCAGCTTTCTAGCGGGGGCCTACGAGCAGTACTTC.

The V gene is TRBV5-6, the J gene TRBJ2-7; D remains unclear. CDR3 length: 12 amino acids. Germline CDR1 reads SGHDT; CDR2 reads YYEEEE. V was pared by 4 bases and J by 6 bases, with 11 bases between. CDR3 sequence reads: CASSQANPEQYF. The CDR3 DNA sequence: TGTGCCAGCAGCCAGGCAAATCCCGAGCAGTACTTC.

The chain carries TRBV4-3 and TRBJ2-1, with 9 bases fitting TRBD2. Per the germline V gene, CDR1 is LGHNA and CDR2 is YSLEER. Unmatched junction bases numbered 7, after V lost 0 bases and J lost 7 bases. The CDR3 runs 16 residues. This CDR3 reads CASSQDMGGGGNEQFF. The CDR3 DNA sequence: TGCGCCAGCAGCCAAGATATGGGCGGGGGGGGAAATGAGCAGTTCTTC.

The V gene is TRBV28, the J gene TRBJ1-1; D ambiguous. V was cut by 1 base and J by 6 bases, with 9 bases left in between. Germline-derived CDR1 and CDR2 are MDHEN and SYDVKM. The CDR3 runs 13 residues. CDR3 amino acids: CASSLYRPPEAFF. The CDR3 DNA follows: TGTGCCAGCAGTTTATACAGACCCCCTGAAGCTTTCTTT.

This clone has only a few counts. The V and J genes are TRBV23-1 and TRBJ1-2; D gene ambiguous. TRBV23-1 is an ORF, and what it does is uncertain. The CDR3 runs to 15 residues. V lost 4 bases and J 6 bases, leaving 18 bases between the germline ends. The CDR3, as DNA: TGCGCCAGCAGTCCTTTAGAGGAACGAGGCGATGGCTACACCTTC. Its translation: CASSPLEERGDGYTF.

The chain joins TRBV4-1 to TRBJ2-7; 11 positions agree with TRBD1. CDR1 is MGHRA and CDR2 is YSYEKL in the germline V gene. This CDR3 is 18 amino acids long. The V gene end was trimmed by 0 bases and the J gene end by 2 bases; junction bases not matched to a gene: 9. The CDR3 DNA reads as TGCGCCAGCAGCCAAGAAAGGAGCGGGACAGGGGGTACCTACGAGCAGTACTTC. It specifies CASSQERSGTGGTYEQYF.

This chain links TRBV29-1 with TRBJ2-1, with 9 bases identical to TRBD1. CDR1 SQVTM and CDR2 ANQGSEA come from the germline V gene. CDR3 size: 16 residues. The J segment lost 4 bases and the V segment lost 6 bases, leaving 13 bases of the junction unmatched. The CDR3 DNA is TGCAGCGTCGGACCTAAACCGGGACAGGGATACAATGAGCAGTTCTTC. This codes for CSVGPKPGQGYNEQFF.

V gene TRBV6-5 combines with J gene TRBJ2-7; the D gene is possibly TRBD2 (5 bases). CDR1 is MNHEY, CDR2 SVGAGI, per germline. The CDR3 extends over 14 amino acids. V gave up 1 base and J gave up 0 bases, with 7 bases separating them. CDR3 residues: CASSYFGVSYEQYF. The DNA for the CDR3 is TGTGCCAGCAGTTACTTCGGGGTCTCCTACGAGCAGTACTTC.

In its sample, this clone was seen once. V usage is TRBV7-9 and J usage is TRBJ1-2; D unresolved. The CDR3 is 14 residues long. V lost 6 bases and J 4 bases, leaving 15 bases between the germline ends. Germline V gene data show CDR1 as SEHNR and CDR2 as FQNEAQ (reference sequence). The DNA for the CDR3 is TGTGCCAGCAGGGGCCTGGTTGGCGCCTATGGCTACACCTTC. Its protein product is CASRGLVGAYGYTF.

This CDR3 reads CAWSEEVGTYNEQFF. The CDR3, as DNA: TGTGCCTGGAGTGAGGAGGTAGGAACCTACAATGAGCAGTTCTTC. The chain joins TRBV30 to TRBJ2-1, with D tentatively TRBD2 (5 bases). The CDR3 totals 15 residues. V was clipped by 1 base and J by 2 bases, with 12 bases between them. CDR1 is GTSNPN, CDR2 SVGIG, per germline (reference sequence).

The chain combines TRBV10-3 with TRBJ2-1; 12 nucleotides agree with TRBD2. The CDR3 has 14 residues. With V trimmed by 10 bases and J by 5 bases, 6 bases remained unmatched. CDR1 and CDR2 (germline): ENHRY, SYGVKD. CDR3 coding DNA: TGTGCCACCCGAACTAGCGGGGGGCACAATGAGCAGTTCTTC. As protein: CATRTSGGHNEQFF.

V gene TRBV6-5 combines with J gene TRBJ1-2, with D possibly TRBD1 on 6 matching bases. CDR3 size: 14 residues. Germline-derived CDR1 and CDR2 are MNHEY and SVGAGI. The V and J ends lost 2 bases and 5 bases respectively, with 12 bases between them. As DNA, the CDR3 is TGTGCCAGCAGTTACGGGGGCGAGGTGTATGGCTACACCTTC. Protein product: CASSYGGEVYGYTF.

The chain recombines TRBV20-1 with TRBJ1-1, with no clear D. Germline values: CDR1 DFQATT, CDR2 SNEGSKA (reference sequence). Trimming took off 2 bases at V and 11 bases at J, with 6 bases between the two ends. The CDR3 is made up of 9 amino acids. The CDR3 DNA follows: TGCAGTGCTAGATTGGAGGCTTTCTTT. It specifies CSARLEAFF.

The V and J genes are TRBV4-2 and TRBJ1-5; D is undetermined. Trimming stripped 0 bases from V and 7 bases from J, with 7 bases between. Germline CDR1 LGHNA, CDR2 YNFKEQ. The CDR3 runs 13 residues. The CDR3, as DNA: TGTGCCAGCAGCCAAGAGCGCAGACAGCCCCAGCATTTT. Translating gives CASSQERRQPQHF.

This clone was seen a few times. The gene calls are TRBV29-1 and TRBJ1-2, with 9 bases fitting TRBD1. The CDR3 sequence is 17 residues long. V was pared by 2 bases and J by 4 bases, with 14 bases of the junction left unmatched. Per the germline V gene, CDR1 is SQVTM and CDR2 is ANQGSEA. CDR3 nucleotide sequence: TGCAGCGTTGAATGGTCCGGGACAGGGTTGAAAGGCTATGGCTACACCTTC. This gives the protein CSVEWSGTGLKGYGYTF.

This clone was detected only a few times. This chain's CDR3 is CASSLGQEQFF. The CDR3 DNA follows: TGTGCCAGCAGCTTAGGACAAGAGCAGTTCTTC. The gene calls are TRBV7-9 and TRBJ2-1, with D hard to call. V was clipped by 1 base and J by 10 bases, with 5 bases between them. The CDR3 is 11 amino acids. CDR1 SEHNR and CDR2 FQNEAQ come from the germline V gene (reference sequence).

The chain combines TRBV7-9 with TRBJ1-1; weak D call: TRBD1 (5 bases). Germline V gene lookup returns CDR1 SEHNR and CDR2 FQNEAQ (reference sequence). Trimming shortened V by 5 bases and J by 10 bases, and 14 bases separated the two germline ends. CDR3 size: 12 residues. The CDR3 sequence: CASSLDSAPAFF. The CDR3 nucleotides read TGTGCCAGCAGCCTCGACAGTGCTCCAGCTTTCTTT.

This clone has only a few counts. The chain has TRBV7-9 and TRBJ1-2; no clear D. The germline V and J ends were trimmed by 0 bases and 0 bases, with 11 bases remaining between them. CDR1 SEHNR and CDR2 FQNEAQ come from the germline V gene (reference sequence). The CDR3 is 16 residues long. CDR3 nucleotides: TGTGCCAGCAGCTTAGCCGTTGGAGGAACTAACTATGGCTACACCTTC. Encoded protein: CASSLAVGGTNYGYTF.

This clone has a handful of counts. The chain carries TRBV5-1 and TRBJ1-6; 9 nucleotides agree with TRBD1. The trim removed 5 bases at V and 7 bases at J, leaving 10 bases unmatched. This CDR3 comprises 16 residues. The germline V gene has CDR1 SGHRS and CDR2 YFSETQ. The CDR3 sequence is CASRTYPGQGNSPLHF. The CDR3 DNA follows: TGCGCCAGCAGAACCTATCCGGGACAGGGAAATTCACCCCTCCACTTT.

V usage is TRBV7-8 and J usage is TRBJ2-7; 8 bases are a match to TRBD2. Germline V gives CDR1 SGHVS, CDR2 FQNEAQ. CDR3 length: 17 residues. Trimming took 2 bases from V and 3 from J; bases not matched to a gene: 12. DNA for the CDR3: TGTGCCAGCAGCTTAAGCCCCAGTAGCGGGGCCCTCTACGAGCAGTACTTC. Its translation is CASSLSPSSGALYEQYF.

The table lists this clone with a few counts. The chain combines TRBV10-3 with TRBJ1-1, with TRBD1 identical over 8 bases. CDR3 length: 13 amino acids. Germline V gene data show CDR1 as ENHRY and CDR2 as SYGVKD. V lost 8 bases, J lost 2 bases, and 4 bases stayed unmatched. This CDR3 is CAIRGQGNTEAFF. In nucleotides, the CDR3 is TGTGCCATCCGCGGACAGGGTAACACTGAAGCTTTCTTT.

This rearrangement joins TRBV2 to TRBJ2-2, with D tentatively TRBD1 or TRBD2 (5 bases each). There are 15 residues in the CDR3. Per the germline V gene, CDR1 is SNHLY and CDR2 is FYNNEI. Trimming left V 6 bases short and J 6 bases short, with 17 bases between. The CDR3: CASRGTGSLAGELFF. CDR3 bases: TGTGCCAGCAGGGGGACGGGGTCACTGGCCGGGGAGCTGTTTTTT. The full variable domain, rest sourced from reference TRBV2 and TRBJ2-2, is EPEVTQTPSHQVTQMGQEVILRCVPISNHLYFYWYRQILGQKVEFLVSFYNNEISEKSEIFDDQFSVERPDGSNFTLKIRSTKLEDSAMYFCASRGTGSLAGELFFGEGSRLTVL.

V is TRBV4-3 and J is TRBJ2-7; 10 bases fit TRBD1. V gave up 4 bases and J gave up 6 bases; unmatched junction bases: 12. The CDR3 is 16 residues long. Germline-derived CDR1 and CDR2 are LGHNA and YSLEER. This CDR3 reads CASSLSSGQGSSEQYF. The CDR3 nucleotides read TGCGCCAGCAGCCTCTCCTCGGGACAGGGGTCCAGCGAGCAGTACTTC.